This T cell receptor (beta chain) was sequenced in a study of graft-versus-host responses after intestinal transplantation. In its sample, this clone was seen a few times. Per the germline V gene, CDR1 is LNHNV and CDR2 is YYDKDF (reference sequence). V was pared by 0 bases and J by 6 bases, with 14 bases between. The CDR3 is 15 residues long. Sequencing was performed with immunoSEQ multiplex PCR; in TCRdb, only in-frame clones are kept and a portion is missing. The repertoire holds approximately 13,000 clones, with approximately 40% as singletons. Plating of some 200,000 CFSE-labeled responder cells was done together with some 200,000 irradiated, violet-dye-labeled stimulator cells.

The sequencing here drew on alloreactive CD8+ T cells from a mixed lymphocyte reaction culture, taken before intestinal transplant. The sample's subset: CFSE-low proliferating T cells sorted from roughly 6-day pre-transplant mixed lymphocyte reaction (GvH or HvG direction). This clonotype originated in a human patient who received an intestinal transplant. This chain joins TRBV15 and TRBJ1-2; TRBD1 is a possible D gene (5 bases). The CDR3 nucleotides are TGTGCCACCAGCAGAGATTTGGGGAAGGGGAATGGCTACACCTTC. Its translation is CATSRDLGKGNGYTF. The whole variable domain, filled in from reference TRBV15 and TRBJ1-2, reads DAMVIQNPRYQVTQFGKPVTLSCSQTLNHNVMYWYQQKSSQAPKLLFHYYDKDFNNEADTPDNFQSRRPNTSFCFLDIRSPGLGDTAMYLCATSRDLGKGNGYTFGSGTRLTVV.